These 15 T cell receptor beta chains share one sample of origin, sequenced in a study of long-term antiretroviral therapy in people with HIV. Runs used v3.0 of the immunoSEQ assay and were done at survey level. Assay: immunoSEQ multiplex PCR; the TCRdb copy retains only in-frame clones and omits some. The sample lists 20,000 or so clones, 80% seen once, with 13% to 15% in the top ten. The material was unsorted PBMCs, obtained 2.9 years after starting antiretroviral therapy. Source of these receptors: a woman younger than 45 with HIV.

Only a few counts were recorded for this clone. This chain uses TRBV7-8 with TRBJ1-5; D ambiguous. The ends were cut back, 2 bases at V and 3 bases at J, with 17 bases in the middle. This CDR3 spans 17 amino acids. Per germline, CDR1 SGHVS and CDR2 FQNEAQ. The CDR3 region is CASSLREGSQSNQPQHF. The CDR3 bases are TGTGCCAGCAGCTTAAGGGAGGGCAGTCAGTCCAATCAGCCCCAGCATTTT.

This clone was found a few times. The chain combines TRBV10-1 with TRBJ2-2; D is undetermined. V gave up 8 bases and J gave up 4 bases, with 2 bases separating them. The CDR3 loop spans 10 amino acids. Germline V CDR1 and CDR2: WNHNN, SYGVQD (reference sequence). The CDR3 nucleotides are TGCGCCAGCGGCACCGGGGAGCTGTTTTTT. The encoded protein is CASGTGELFF.

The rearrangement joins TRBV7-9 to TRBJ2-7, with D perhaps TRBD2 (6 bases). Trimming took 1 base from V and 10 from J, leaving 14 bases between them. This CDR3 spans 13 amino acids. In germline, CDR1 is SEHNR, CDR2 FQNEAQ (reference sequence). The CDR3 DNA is TGTGCCAGCAGCTTAGGGCCGGGGGAGAGTCAGTACGTC. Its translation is CASSLGPGESQYV.

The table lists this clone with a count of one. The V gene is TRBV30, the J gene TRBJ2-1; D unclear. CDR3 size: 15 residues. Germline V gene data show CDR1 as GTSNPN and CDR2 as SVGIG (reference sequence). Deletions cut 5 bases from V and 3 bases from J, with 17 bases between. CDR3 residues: CAWDEQQGFYNEQFF. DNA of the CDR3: TGTGCCTGGGATGAACAGCAAGGTTTCTACAATGAGCAGTTCTTC. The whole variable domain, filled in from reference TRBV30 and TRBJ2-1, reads SQTIHQWPATLVQPVGSPLSLECTVEGTSNPNLYWYRQAAGRGLQLLFYSVGIGQISSEVPQNLSASRPQDRQFILSSKKLLLSDSGFYLCAWDEQQGFYNEQFFGPGTRLTVL.

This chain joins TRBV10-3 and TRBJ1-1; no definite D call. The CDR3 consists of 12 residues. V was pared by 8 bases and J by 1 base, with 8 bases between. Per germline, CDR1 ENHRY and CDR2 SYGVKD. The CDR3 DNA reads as TGTGCCATCGGCATGTCGAACACTGAAGCTTTCTTT. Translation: CAIGMSNTEAFF.

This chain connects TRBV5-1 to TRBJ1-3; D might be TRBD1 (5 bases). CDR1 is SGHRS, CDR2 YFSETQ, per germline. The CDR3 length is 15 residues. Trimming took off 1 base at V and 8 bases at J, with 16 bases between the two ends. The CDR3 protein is CASSLLGTSADTIYF. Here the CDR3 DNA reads TGCGCCAGCAGCTTGTTGGGGACGTCTGCGGACACCATATATTTT.

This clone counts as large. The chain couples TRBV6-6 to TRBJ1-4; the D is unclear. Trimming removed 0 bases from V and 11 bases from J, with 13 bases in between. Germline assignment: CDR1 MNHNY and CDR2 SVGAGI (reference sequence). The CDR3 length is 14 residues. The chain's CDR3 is CASSYSISLEKLFF. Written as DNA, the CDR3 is TGTGCCAGCAGTTACTCGATTTCTCTCGAGAAACTGTTTTTT.

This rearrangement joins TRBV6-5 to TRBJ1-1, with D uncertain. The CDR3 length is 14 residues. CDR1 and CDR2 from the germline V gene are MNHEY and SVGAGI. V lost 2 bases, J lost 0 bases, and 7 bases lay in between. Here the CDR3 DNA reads TGTGCCAGCAGTTACGCGTCCTTGAACACTGAAGCTTTCTTT. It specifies CASSYASLNTEAFF.

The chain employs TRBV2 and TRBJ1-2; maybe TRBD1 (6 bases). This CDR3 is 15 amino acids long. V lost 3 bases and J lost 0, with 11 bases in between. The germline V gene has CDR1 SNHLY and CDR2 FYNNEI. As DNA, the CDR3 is TGTGCCAGCAGTGATATCAGGGGTACTAACTATGGCTACACCTTC. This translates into CASSDIRGTNYGYTF.

CDR3 coding DNA: TGTGCCAGCAGCTTAGCAGGGTTCAGGGGGACTGAAGCTTTCTTT. Amino acids: CASSLAGFRGTEAFF. The chain uses TRBV11-1 and TRBJ1-1, with 7 bases aligning to TRBD1. The CDR3 sequence is 15 residues long. Germline values: CDR1 SGHAT, CDR2 FQDESV (reference sequence). J gave up 5 bases and V 0 bases, and 6 bases lay outside the gene matches.

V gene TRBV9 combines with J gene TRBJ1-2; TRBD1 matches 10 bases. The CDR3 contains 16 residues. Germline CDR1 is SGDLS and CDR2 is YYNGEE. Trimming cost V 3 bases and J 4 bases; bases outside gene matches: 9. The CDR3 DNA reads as TGTGCCAGCAGCGACGGGACAGGGGATCTCGGCTATGGCTACACCTTC. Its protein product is CASSDGTGDLGYGYTF.

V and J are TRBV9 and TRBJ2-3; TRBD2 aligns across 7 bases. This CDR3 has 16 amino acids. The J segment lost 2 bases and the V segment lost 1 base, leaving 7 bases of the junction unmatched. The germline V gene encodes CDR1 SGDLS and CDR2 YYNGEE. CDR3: CASSVWSGGTTDTQYF. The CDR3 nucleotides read TGTGCCAGCAGCGTATGGTCGGGAGGTACCACAGATACGCAGTATTTT.

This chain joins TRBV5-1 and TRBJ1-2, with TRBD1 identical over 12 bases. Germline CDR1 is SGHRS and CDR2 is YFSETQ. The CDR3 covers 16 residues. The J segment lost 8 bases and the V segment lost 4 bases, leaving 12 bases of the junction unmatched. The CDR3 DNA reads TGCGCCAGCAGCAGGGGCTACGGGACAGGGGGCCGGGGCTACACCTTC. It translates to CASSRGYGTGGRGYTF.

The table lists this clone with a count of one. Here the CDR3 DNA reads TGTGCCAGCAGTTTATACGGGAGCAATCAGCCCCAGCATTTT. Its translation is CASSLYGSNQPQHF. This chain uses TRBV27 with TRBJ1-5, with D hard to call. This CDR3 is built from 14 residues. V was pared by 1 base and J by 1 base, with 5 bases between. Per germline, CDR1 MNHEY and CDR2 SMNVEV (reference sequence).

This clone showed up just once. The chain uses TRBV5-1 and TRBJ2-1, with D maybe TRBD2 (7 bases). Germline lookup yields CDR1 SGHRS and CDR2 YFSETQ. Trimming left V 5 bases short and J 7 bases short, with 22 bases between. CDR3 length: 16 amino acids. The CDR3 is CASSSSTQGGPNEQFF. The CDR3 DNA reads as TGCGCCAGCAGTTCGTCCACACAGGGAGGGCCGAATGAGCAGTTCTTC.